The source of this TCR beta chain is a study of shared clonotypes between healthy human individuals. In the study overall: Three plates each covered CD4 naive and memory; CD8 naive two, CD8 memory one. General study results and limits: Rarefaction curves obtained for sorted subsets showed sequencing incomplete despite large depth.

Comments on this clone: Its antigen is not known.

The assay was immunoSEQ multiplex PCR, and TCRdb's table has in-frame clones only and misses some. In the table there are about 1.1 million clones, roughly 74% of which are singletons. Germline V gives CDR1 SEHNR, CDR2 FQNEAQ (reference sequence). The CDR3 is 15 amino acids. The V and J ends lost 3 bases and 4 bases respectively, with 14 bases between them. Investigators divided CD4+ cells into CD45RA+ naive and CD45RA-negative memory subsets. Sequenced input: memory CD4+ T cells from PBMCs. Sample subset: CD45RA-negative fraction. This sequence originates from a man aged 18 to 30 in good health. Some clones in this sample may be carry-over from other donors' samples. J is TRBJ2-3 and V is TRBV7-9, with no clear D. CDR3 nucleotides: TGTGCCAGCAGCTTGTCTAGGTCATATGCAGATACGCAGTATTTT. Translation gives CASSLSRSYADTQYF.